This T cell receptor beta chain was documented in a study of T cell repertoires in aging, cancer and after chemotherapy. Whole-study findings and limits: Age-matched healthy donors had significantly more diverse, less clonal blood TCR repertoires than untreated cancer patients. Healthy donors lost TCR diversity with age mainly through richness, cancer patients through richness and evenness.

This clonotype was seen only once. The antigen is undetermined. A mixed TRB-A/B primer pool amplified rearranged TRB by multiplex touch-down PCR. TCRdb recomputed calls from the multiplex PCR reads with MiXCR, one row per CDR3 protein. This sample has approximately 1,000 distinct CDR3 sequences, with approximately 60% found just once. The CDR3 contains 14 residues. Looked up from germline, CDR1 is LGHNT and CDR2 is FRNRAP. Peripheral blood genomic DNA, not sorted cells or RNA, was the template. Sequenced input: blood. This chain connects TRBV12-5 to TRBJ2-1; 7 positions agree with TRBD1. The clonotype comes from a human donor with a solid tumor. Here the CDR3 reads CASSPTGRVDEQFF. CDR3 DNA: TGTGCCAGCAGCCCGACAGGGAGAGTCGATGAGCAGTTCTTC.